This T cell receptor (beta chain) comes out of a study of blood T cell repertoires in COVID-19. This table comes from immunoSEQ multiplex PCR, and its TCRdb copy is limited to in-frame clones, with some not included. In the table there are 150,000 to 200,000 clones, 84% of which are singletons. The study assigned cohorts using participant-reported clinical history. V dropped 4 bases and J dropped 2 bases, with 9 bases sitting between them. Germline assignment: CDR1 MGHRA and CDR2 YSYEKL. The CDR3 is 13 amino acids. Sequencing was performed on PBMCs or T cells enriched from blood (not recorded which). The receptor's source is a woman in her 30s who had been exposed to COVID-19. The rearrangement links TRBV4-1 to TRBJ2-7; D is uncertain. The CDR3 loop is CASSPGEAYEQYF. The CDR3 nucleotides read TGCGCCAGCAGCCCGGGTGAGGCCTACGAGCAGTACTTC.